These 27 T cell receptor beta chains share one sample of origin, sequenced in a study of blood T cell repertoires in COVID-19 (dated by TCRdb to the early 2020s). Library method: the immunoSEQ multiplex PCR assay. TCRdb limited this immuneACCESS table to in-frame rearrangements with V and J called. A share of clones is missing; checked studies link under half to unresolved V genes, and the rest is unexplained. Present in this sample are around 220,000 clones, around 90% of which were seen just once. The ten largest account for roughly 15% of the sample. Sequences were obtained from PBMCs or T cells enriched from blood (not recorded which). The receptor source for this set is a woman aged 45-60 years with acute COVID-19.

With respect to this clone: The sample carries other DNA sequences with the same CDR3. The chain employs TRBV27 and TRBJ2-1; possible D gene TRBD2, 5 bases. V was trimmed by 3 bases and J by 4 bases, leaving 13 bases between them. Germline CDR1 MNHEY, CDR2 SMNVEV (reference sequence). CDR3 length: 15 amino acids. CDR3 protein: CASSLSGSPYNEQFF. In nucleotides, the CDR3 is TGTGCCAGCAGTTTGTCGGGATCCCCTTACAATGAGCAGTTCTTC.

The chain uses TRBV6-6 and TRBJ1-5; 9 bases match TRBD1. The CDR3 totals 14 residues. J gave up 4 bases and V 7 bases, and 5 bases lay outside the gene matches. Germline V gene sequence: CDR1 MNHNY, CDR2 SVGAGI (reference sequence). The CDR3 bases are TGTGCCAGCACTGGACAGGGGACGAATCAGCCCCAGCATTTT. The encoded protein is CASTGQGTNQPQHF.

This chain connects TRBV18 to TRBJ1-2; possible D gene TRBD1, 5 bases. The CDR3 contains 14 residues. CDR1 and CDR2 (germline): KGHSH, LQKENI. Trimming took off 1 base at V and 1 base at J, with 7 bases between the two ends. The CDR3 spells CASSPQDSNYGYTF. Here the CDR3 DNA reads TGTGCCAGCTCACCACAAGACAGTAACTATGGCTACACCTTC.

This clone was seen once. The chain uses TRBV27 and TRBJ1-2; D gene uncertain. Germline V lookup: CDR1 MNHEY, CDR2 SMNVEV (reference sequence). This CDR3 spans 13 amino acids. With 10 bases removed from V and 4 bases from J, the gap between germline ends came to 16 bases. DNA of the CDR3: TGTGCCAACTCGAACGTTTCTCTCTATGGCTACACCTTC. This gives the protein CANSNVSLYGYTF.

The CDR3 loop reads CASSFHRVNEKLFF. The CDR3 nucleotides are TGTGCCAGCAGTTTCCACAGGGTTAATGAAAAACTGTTTTTT. The gene calls are TRBV6-5 and TRBJ1-4; D possibly corresponds to TRBD1 (6 bases). The ends were cut back, 4 bases at V and 4 bases at J, with 10 bases in the middle. The CDR3 length is 14 residues. CDR1 is MNHEY and CDR2 is SVGAGI in the germline V gene.

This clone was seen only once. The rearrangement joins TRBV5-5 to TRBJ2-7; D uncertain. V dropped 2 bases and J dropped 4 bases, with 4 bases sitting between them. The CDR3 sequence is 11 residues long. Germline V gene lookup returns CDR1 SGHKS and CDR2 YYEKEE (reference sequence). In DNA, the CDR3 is TGTGCCAGCAGCTTTTTATACGAGCAGTACTTC. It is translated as CASSFLYEQYF.

As DNA, the CDR3 is TGTGCCAGCAGTGACAGTACGGGACTCCTTTACGAGAAGAACACCGGGGAGCTGTTTTTT. It is translated as CASSDSTGLLYEKNTGELFF. The rearrangement links TRBV2 to TRBJ2-2, with a possible D match to TRBD2 (6 bases). Trimming took 3 bases from V and 1 from J, leaving 24 bases between them. This CDR3 is built from 20 residues. CDR1 and CDR2 (germline): SNHLY, FYNNEI. Using reference TRBV2 and TRBJ2-2 for the parts outside the CDR3, the full variable domain is EPEVTQTPSHQVTQMGQEVILRCVPISNHLYFYWYRQILGQKVEFLVSFYNNEISEKSEIFDDQFSVERPDGSNFTLKIRSTKLEDSAMYFCASSDSTGLLYEKNTGELFFGEGSRLTVL.

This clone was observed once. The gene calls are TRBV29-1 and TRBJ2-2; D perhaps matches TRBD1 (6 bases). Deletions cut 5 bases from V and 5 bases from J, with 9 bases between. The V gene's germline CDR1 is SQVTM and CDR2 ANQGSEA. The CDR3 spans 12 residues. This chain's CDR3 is CSVPGQTGELFF. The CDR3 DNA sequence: TGCAGCGTTCCCGGACAGACCGGGGAGCTGTTTTTT.

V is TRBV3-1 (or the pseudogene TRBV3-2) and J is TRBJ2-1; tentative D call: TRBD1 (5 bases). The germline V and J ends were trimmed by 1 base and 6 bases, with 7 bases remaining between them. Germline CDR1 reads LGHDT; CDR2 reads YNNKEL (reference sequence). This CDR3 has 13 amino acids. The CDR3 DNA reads TGTGCCAGCAGCCAAGGGGGCCTCAATGAGCAGTTCTTC. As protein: CASSQGGLNEQFF.

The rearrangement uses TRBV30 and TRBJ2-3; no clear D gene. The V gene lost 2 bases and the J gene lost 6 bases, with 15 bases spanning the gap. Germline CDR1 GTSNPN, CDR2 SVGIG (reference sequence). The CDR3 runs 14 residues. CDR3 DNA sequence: TGTGCCTGGAGTCCCCCGGCATCGAGGGATACGCAGTATTTT. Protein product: CAWSPPASRDTQYF.

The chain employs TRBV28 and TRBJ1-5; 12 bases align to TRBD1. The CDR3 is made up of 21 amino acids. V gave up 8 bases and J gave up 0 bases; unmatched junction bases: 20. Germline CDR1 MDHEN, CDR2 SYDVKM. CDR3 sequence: CASAPGGTGGTYTFSNQPQHF. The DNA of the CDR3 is TGTGCCAGCGCCCCAGGAGGGACAGGGGGCACCTACACATTTAGCAATCAGCCCCAGCATTTT.

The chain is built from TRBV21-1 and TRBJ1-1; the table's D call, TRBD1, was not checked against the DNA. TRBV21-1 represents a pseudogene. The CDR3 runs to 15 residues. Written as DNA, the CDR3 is TGTGCCAGCAGCACCGGGACAGGGCTAAACACTGAAGCTTTCTTT. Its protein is CASSTGTGLNTEAFF.

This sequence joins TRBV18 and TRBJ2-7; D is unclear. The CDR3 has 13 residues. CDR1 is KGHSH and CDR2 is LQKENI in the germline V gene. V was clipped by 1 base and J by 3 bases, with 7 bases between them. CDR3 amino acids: CASSPLEIYEQYF. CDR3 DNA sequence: TGTGCCAGCTCACCACTGGAGATCTACGAGCAGTACTTC.

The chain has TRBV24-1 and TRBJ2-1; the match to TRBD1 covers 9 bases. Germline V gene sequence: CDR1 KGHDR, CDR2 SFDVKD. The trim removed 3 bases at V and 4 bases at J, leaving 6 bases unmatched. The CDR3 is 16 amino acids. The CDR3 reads CATSDPTGGMYNEQFF. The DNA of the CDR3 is TGTGCCACCAGTGATCCTACAGGGGGCATGTACAATGAGCAGTTCTTC.

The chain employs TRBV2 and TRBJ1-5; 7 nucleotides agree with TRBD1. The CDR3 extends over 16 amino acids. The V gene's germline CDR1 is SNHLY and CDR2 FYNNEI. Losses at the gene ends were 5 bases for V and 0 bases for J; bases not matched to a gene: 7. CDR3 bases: TGTGCCAGCAGTCCGCCCGGGACAGTTAGCAATCAGCCCCAGCATTTT. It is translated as CASSPPGTVSNQPQHF.

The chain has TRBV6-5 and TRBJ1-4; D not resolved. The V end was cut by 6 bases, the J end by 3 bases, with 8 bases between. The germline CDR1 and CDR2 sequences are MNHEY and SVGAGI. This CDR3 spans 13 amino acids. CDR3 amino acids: CASRASANEKLFF. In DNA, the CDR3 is TGTGCCAGCAGAGCGTCGGCTAATGAAAAACTGTTTTTT.

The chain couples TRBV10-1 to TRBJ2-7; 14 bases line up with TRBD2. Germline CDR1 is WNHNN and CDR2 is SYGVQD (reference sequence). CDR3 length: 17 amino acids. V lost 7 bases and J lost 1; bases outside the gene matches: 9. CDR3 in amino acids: CASKVTSGRASSYEQYF. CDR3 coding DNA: TGCGCCAGCAAAGTGACTAGCGGGAGGGCCTCGTCCTACGAGCAGTACTTC.

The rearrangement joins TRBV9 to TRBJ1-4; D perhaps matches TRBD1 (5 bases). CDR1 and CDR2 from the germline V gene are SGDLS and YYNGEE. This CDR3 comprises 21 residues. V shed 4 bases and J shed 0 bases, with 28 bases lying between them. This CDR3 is CASSPKAPSRVQWPTNEKLFF. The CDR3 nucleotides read TGTGCCAGCAGCCCTAAGGCCCCCAGCAGGGTCCAGTGGCCAACTAATGAAAAACTGTTTTTT.

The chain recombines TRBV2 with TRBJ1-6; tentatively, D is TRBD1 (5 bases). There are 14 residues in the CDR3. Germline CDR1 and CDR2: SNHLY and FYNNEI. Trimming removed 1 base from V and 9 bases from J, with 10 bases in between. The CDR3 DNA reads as TGTGCCAGCAGTGAAGGCAGGGTGGCTTCACCCCTCCACTTT. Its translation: CASSEGRVASPLHF.

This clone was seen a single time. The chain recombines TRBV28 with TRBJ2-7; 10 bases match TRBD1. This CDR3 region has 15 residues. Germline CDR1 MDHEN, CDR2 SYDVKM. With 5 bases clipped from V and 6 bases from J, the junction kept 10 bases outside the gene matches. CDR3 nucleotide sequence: TGTGCCAGCAGTAGACCGGGACAGGGGCATCGCGAGCAGTACTTC. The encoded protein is CASSRPGQGHREQYF.

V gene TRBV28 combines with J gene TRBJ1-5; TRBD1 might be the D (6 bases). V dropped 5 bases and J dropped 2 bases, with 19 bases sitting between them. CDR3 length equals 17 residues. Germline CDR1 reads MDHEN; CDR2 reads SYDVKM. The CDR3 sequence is CASSPPGGGRGNQPQHF. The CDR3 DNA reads TGTGCCAGCAGTCCCCCCGGGGGGGGGCGAGGCAATCAGCCCCAGCATTTT.

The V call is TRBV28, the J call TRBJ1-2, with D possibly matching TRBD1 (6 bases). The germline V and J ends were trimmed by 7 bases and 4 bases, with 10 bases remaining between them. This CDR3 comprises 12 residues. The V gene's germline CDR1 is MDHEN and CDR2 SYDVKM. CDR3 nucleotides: TGTGCCAGCACCCGGACAGTCTATGGCTACACCTTC. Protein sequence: CASTRTVYGYTF.

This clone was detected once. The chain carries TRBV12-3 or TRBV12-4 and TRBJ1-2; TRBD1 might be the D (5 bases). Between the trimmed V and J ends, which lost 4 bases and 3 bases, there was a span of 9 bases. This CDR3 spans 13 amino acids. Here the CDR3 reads CASSSQVDYGYTF. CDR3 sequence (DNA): TGTGCCAGCAGTTCACAGGTGGACTATGGCTACACCTTC.

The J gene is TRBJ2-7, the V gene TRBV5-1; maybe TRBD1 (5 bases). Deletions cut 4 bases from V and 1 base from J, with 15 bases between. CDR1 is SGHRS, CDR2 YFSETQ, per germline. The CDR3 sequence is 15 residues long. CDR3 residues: CASSPYTGPSYEQYF. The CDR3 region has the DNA TGCGCCAGCAGCCCATATACAGGACCTTCCTACGAGCAGTACTTC.

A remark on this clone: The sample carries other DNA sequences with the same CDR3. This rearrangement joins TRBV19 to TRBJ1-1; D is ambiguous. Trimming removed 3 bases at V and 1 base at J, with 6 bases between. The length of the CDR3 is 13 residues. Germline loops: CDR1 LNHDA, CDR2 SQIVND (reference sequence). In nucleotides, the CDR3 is TGTGCCAGTAGTATCTGGCCGAACACTGAAGCTTTCTTT. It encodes CASSIWPNTEAFF.

The CDR3 DNA sequence: TGTGCCAGCCGGCGGGAGGGGGTCCAAGAGACCCAGTACTTC. It specifies CASRREGVQETQYF. The J gene is TRBJ2-5, the V gene TRBV2; 9 bases are a match to TRBD2. After removal of 8 bases from V and 1 base from J, the junction contained 5 bases not matched to a gene. Germline V lookup: CDR1 SNHLY, CDR2 FYNNEI. The CDR3 contains 14 residues.

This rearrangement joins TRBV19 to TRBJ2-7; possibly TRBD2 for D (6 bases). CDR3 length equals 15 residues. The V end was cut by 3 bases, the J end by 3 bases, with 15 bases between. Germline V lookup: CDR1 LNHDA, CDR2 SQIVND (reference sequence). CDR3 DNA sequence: TGTGCCAGTAGTATGACACGAGGGACTGGCTACGAGCAGTACTTC. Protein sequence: CASSMTRGTGYEQYF.